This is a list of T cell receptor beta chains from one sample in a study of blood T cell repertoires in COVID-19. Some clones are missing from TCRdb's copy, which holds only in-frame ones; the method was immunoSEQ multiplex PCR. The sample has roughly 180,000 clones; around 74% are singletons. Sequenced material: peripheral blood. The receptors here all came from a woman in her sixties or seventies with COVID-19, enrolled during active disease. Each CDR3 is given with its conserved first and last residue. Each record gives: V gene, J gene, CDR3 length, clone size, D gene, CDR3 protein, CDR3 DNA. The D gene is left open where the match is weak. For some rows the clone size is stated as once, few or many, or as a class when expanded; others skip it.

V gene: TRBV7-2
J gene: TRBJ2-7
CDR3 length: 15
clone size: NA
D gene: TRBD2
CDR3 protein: CASSLGASGSYEQYF
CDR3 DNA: TGTGCCAGCAGCTTAGGGGCCAGCGGGAGTTACGAGCAGTACTTC

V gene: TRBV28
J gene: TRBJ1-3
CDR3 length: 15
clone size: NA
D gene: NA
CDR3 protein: CASQGGSHSGNTIYF
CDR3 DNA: TGTGCCAGCCAGGGTGGCTCTCACTCTGGAAACACCATATATTTT

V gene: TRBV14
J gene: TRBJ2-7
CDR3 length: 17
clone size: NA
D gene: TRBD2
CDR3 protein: CASSLPWGTSGSHEQYF
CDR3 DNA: TGTGCCAGCAGCCTCCCCTGGGGTACTAGCGGGAGCCACGAGCAGTACTTC

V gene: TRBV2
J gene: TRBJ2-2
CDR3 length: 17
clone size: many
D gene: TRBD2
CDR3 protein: CASSEVASGDYTGELFF
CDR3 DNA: TGTGCCAGCAGTGAAGTGGCTAGCGGGGATTACACCGGGGAGCTGTTTTTT

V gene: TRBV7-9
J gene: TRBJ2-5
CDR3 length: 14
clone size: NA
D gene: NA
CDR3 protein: CASSLAANRETQYF
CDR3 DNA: TGTGCCAGCAGCTTAGCCGCTAATCGGGAGACCCAGTACTTC

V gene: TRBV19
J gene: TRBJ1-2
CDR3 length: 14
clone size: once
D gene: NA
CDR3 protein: CASTLTAGIYGYTF
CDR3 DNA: TGTGCCAGTACCTTAACGGCAGGAATCTATGGCTACACCTTC

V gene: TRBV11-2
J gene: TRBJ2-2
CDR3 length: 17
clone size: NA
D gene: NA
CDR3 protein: CASSLGLLMLRGGELFF
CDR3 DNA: TGTGCCAGCAGCTTAGGCCTTCTCATGCTCAGGGGCGGGGAGCTGTTTTTT

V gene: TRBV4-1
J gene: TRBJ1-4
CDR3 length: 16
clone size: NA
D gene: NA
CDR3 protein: CASSQEGRASGEKLFF
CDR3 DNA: TGCGCCAGCAGCCAAGAAGGGCGGGCGTCGGGTGAAAAACTGTTTTTT

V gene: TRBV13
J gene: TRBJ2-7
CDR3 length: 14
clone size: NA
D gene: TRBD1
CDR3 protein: CATEIDRGNYEQYF
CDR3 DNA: TGTGCCACCGAGATTGACAGGGGGAACTACGAGCAGTACTTC

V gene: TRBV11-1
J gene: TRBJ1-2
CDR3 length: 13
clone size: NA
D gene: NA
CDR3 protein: CASTEIRGSEYTF
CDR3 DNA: TGTGCCAGCACCGAAATAAGGGGTTCGGAGTACACCTTC

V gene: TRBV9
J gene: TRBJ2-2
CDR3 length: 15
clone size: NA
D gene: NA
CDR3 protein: CASSSRPNAAGELFF
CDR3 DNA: TGTGCCAGCAGCAGCCGGCCAAACGCGGCCGGGGAGCTGTTTTTT

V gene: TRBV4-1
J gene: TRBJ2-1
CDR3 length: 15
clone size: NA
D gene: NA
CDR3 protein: CASSLSVSSYNEQFF
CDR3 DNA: TGCGCCAGCAGCCTTAGCGTGAGCTCCTACAATGAGCAGTTCTTC

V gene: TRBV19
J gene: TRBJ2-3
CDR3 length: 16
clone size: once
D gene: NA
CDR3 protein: CASSIRREALADTQYF
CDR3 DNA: TGTGCCAGTAGTATTAGGAGGGAGGCTTTGGCAGATACGCAGTATTTT

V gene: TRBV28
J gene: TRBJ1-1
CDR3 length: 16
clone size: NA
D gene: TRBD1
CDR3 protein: CASPETGGNRDTEAFF
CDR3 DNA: TGTGCCAGCCCAGAAACAGGGGGCAATAGGGACACTGAAGCTTTCTTT

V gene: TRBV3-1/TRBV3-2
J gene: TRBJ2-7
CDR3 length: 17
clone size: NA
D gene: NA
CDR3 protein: CASSQEVSPGYTYEQYF
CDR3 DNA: TGTGCCAGCAGCCAAGAGGTTTCCCCAGGATATACCTACGAGCAGTACTTC

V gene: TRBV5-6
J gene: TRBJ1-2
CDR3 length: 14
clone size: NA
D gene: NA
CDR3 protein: CASSLPGVEYGYTF
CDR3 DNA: TGTGCCAGCAGCTTGCCAGGGGTCGAATATGGCTACACCTTC

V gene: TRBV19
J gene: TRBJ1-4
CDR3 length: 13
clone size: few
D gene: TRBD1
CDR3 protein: CASSIRDREKLFF
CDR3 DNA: TGTGCCAGTAGTATTAGGGACAGAGAAAAACTGTTTTTT

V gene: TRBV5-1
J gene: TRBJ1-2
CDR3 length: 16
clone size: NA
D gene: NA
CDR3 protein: CASSLGGRAPQDGYTF
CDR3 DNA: TGCGCCAGCAGCTTGGGGGGCAGGGCCCCCCAAGATGGCTACACCTTC

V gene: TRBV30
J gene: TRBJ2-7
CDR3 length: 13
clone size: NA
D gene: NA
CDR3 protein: CAWRQDSSYEQYF
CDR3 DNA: TGTGCCTGGAGACAGGACAGCTCCTACGAGCAGTACTTC

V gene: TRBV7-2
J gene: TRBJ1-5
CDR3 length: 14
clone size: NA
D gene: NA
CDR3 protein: CASSLAARDQPQHF
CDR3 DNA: TGTGCCAGCAGCTTAGCGGCTCGGGATCAGCCCCAGCATTTT

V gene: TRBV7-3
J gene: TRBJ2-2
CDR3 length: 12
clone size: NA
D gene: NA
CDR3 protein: CASSLQRGELFF
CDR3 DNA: TGTGCCAGCAGCTTACAGCGCGGGGAGCTGTTTTTT

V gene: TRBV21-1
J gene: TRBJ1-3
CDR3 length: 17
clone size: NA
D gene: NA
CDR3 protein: CASSNRDSRSSGNTIYF
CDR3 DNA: TGTGCCAGCAGCAATCGGGACTCCCGCAGCTCTGGAAACACCATATATTTT

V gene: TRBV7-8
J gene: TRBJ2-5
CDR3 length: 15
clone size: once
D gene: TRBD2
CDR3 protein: CASSLYLAGQETQYF
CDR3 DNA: TGTGCCAGCAGCTTATATCTAGCGGGGCAAGAGACCCAGTACTTC

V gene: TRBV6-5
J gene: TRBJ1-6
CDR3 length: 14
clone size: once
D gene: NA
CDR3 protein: CASMHRGGGSPLHF
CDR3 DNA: TGTGCCAGCATGCATCGGGGGGGAGGTTCACCCCTCCACTTT

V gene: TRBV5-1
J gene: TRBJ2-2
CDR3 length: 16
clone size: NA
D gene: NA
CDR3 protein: CASSLAVFPNTGELFF
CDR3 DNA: TGCGCCAGCAGCTTGGCCGTCTTCCCGAACACCGGGGAGCTGTTTTTT

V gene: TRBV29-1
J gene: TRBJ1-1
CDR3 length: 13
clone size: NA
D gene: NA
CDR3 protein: CSVEVSLNTEAFF
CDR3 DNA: TGCAGCGTTGAGGTCAGTTTGAACACTGAAGCTTTCTTT

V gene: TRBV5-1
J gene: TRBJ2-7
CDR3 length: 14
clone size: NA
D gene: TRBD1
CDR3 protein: CASSSDRGLDEQYF
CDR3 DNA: TGCGCCAGCAGCTCTGACAGGGGGCTCGACGAGCAGTACTTC

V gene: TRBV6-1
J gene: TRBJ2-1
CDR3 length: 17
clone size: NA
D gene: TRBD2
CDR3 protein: CASSERVSGPTRPEQFF
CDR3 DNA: TGTGCCAGCAGTGAACGGGTTAGCGGGCCTACCAGACCTGAGCAGTTCTTC

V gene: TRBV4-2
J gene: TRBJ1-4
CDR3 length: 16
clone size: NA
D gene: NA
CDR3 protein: CASSQVEAGLGEKLFF
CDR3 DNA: TGTGCCAGCAGCCAAGTTGAGGCAGGGTTGGGTGAAAAACTGTTTTTT